The 8 T cell receptor beta chains presented below share a single source sample, sequenced in a study of long-term antiretroviral therapy in people with HIV. Version v3.0 of the immunoSEQ assay ran at survey level. Clones were read by immunoSEQ multiplex PCR, and TCRdb kept only the in-frame ones, dropping some. Here the sample spans some 29,000 clones, around 87% being singletons. Source: unsorted PBMCs, taken 0.5 years after starting antiretroviral therapy. These receptors came from a woman aged 18-30 years with HIV.

This clone turned up a few times. V and J are TRBV19 and TRBJ2-7, with TRBD1 matching over 10 bases. The V and J ends lost 7 bases and 2 bases, in that order; junction bases with no gene match: 8. Germline CDR1 and CDR2: LNHDA and SQIVND (reference sequence). CDR3 length: 15 amino acids. For the CDR3, the DNA is TGTGCCAGTATGGATCTGGGACAGGGGACCTACGAGCAGTACTTC. It codes for CASMDLGQGTYEQYF.

This clone showed up just a few times. The chain links TRBV4-1 to TRBJ2-7; TRBD2 matches at 11 bases. The CDR3 has 14 residues. V dropped 8 bases and J dropped 9; count of bases not matched to a gene: 12. From germline, CDR1 is MGHRA and CDR2 YSYEKL. CDR3 sequence (DNA): TGCGCCAGCGGAGTAGCGGGAGGGAGTAGAGGGCAGTACTTC. Its protein product is CASGVAGGSRGQYF.

To note about this clone: Germline is not matched at one junction end, which may reflect a read error. This chain uses TRBV5-6 with TRBJ2-5; 7 bases map to TRBD1. The germline V gene has CDR1 SGHDT and CDR2 YYEEEE. This CDR3 region has 13 residues. The CDR3 nucleotides read TGTGCCAGTAGCTCTAGGGGGCCGGAGACCCAGTACTTC. This sequence encodes CASSSRGPETQYF. Complete variable domain (other parts from reference TRBV5-6 and TRBJ2-5): DAGVTQSPTHLIKTRGQQVTLRCSPKSGHDTVSWYQQALGQGPQFIFQYYEEEERQRGNFPDRFSGHQFPNYSSELNVNALLLGDSALYLCASSSRGPETQYFGPGTRLLVL.

The chain has TRBV27 and TRBJ2-7, with D hard to call. The V end was cut by 4 bases, the J end by 2 bases, with 15 bases between. Germline V gene sequence: CDR1 MNHEY, CDR2 SMNVEV (reference sequence). This CDR3 is built from 15 residues. The chain's CDR3 is CASSSPTLRPYEQYF. CDR3 nucleotides: TGTGCCAGCAGTTCCCCTACTTTGCGACCCTACGAGCAGTACTTC.

The chain joins TRBV28 to TRBJ1-3, with D possibly matching TRBD1 (6 bases). With 5 bases removed from V and 9 bases from J, the gap between germline ends came to 20 bases. Looked up from germline, CDR1 is MDHEN and CDR2 is SYDVKM. The CDR3 covers 15 residues. DNA for the CDR3: TGTGCCAGCAGTCCGAGGGACATACCTTTGGCCACCATATATTTT. Its protein is CASSPRDIPLATIYF. The variable domain in full, completed from reference TRBV28 and TRBJ1-3, reads DVKVTQSSRYLVKRTGEKVFLECVQDMDHENMFWYRQDPGLGLRLIYFSYDVKMKEKGDIPEGYSVSREKKERFSLILESASTNQTSMYLCASSPRDIPLATIYFGEGSWLTVV.

The chain uses TRBV15 and TRBJ2-1; D remains ambiguous. CDR3 length: 17 residues. V gave up 0 bases and J gave up 10 bases, with 22 bases separating them. Germline lookup yields CDR1 LNHNV and CDR2 YYDKDF (reference sequence). CDR3 sequence: CATSRELQNTPTPEQFF. In DNA form, the CDR3 reads TGTGCCACCAGCAGAGAACTCCAGAATACACCTACCCCCGAGCAGTTCTTC.

This clone was found once. The rearrangement uses TRBV27 and TRBJ1-5; D perhaps matches TRBD1 (6 bases). Deletions cut 0 bases from V and 2 bases from J, with 11 bases between. The CDR3 runs 16 residues. Germline V gene lookup returns CDR1 MNHEY and CDR2 SMNVEV (reference sequence). The CDR3, as DNA: TGTGCCAGCAGTTTATCTCGCAGGGGTGGCAATCAGCCCCAGCATTTT. As protein: CASSLSRRGGNQPQHF.

The chain combines TRBV9 with TRBJ1-1; possible D gene TRBD1, 6 bases. The germline V gene has CDR1 SGDLS and CDR2 YYNGEE. The germline V and J ends were trimmed by 0 bases and 0 bases, with 12 bases remaining between them. CDR3 length: 16 amino acids. The CDR3 DNA reads TGTGCCAGCAGCGTAGTAGGGGGACTCATGAACACTGAAGCTTTCTTT. Translating gives CASSVVGGLMNTEAFF.